Sequencing of this T cell receptor beta chain was carried out in a study of cytomegalovirus exposure and HLA in healthy donors. V was clipped by 0 bases and J by 6 bases; unmatched bases: 6. The CDR3 runs to 15 residues. From germline, CDR1 is KGHSH and CDR2 LQKENI. Of note for this clone: Antigen: not known.

General study findings and limits: Most TCRs appeared rarely, but some public TCRs recurred in many donors.

Only in-frame clones appear in the TCRdb table, and some are missing; sequencing was by immunoSEQ multiplex PCR. Of about 56,000 clones listed, approximately 94% were seen once; the top ten hold about 1%. This TCR was sampled from a man between 18 and 35 years old in good health and CMV-seronegative. The chain has TRBV18 and TRBJ2-7; TRBD1 matches at 9 bases. Sequencing used PBMCs. The CDR3 DNA sequence: TGTGCCAGCTCACCACCGTCGACAGGGGGTAGCGAGCAGTACTTC. Translated: CASSPPSTGGSEQYF.